These 3 T cell receptor beta chains share one sample of origin, sequenced in a study of T cell responses to AZD1222 COVID-19 vaccine. Profiled with immunoSEQ multiplex PCR; TCRdb holds only in-frame clones, not every one. The sample includes fewer than 150,000 clones, roughly 90% of them seen just once. Sequencing used peripheral blood, obtained on day 0 of AZD1222 vaccination. The source of these receptors is an adult in good health.

This clone has just a few counts. The rearrangement uses TRBV18 and TRBJ1-4; D possibly corresponds to TRBD1 (6 bases). Trimming cost V 5 bases and J 5 bases, with 9 bases left between them. This CDR3 spans 13 amino acids. The germline CDR1 and CDR2 sequences are KGHSH and LQKENI. The CDR3 spells CASSSGQNEKLFF. CDR3 nucleotide sequence: TGTGCCAGCTCATCAGGACAGAATGAAAAACTGTTTTTT.

This rearrangement joins TRBV27 to TRBJ2-1; 10 bases agree with TRBD1. This CDR3 region has 16 residues. The V segment lost 5 bases and the J segment 8 bases; nucleotides outside the gene matches: 12. CDR1 and CDR2 (germline): MNHEY, SMNVEV (reference sequence). This chain's CDR3 is CASSPKTGGAFDEQFF. DNA for the CDR3: TGTGCCAGCAGTCCGAAGACAGGGGGCGCGTTCGATGAGCAGTTCTTC.

This clone was counted a few times. CDR3 in amino acids: CAWSAPGGILTDTQYF. DNA for the CDR3: TGTGCCTGGAGTGCCCCCGGGGGAATACTTACAGATACGCAGTATTTT. The J gene is TRBJ2-3, the V gene TRBV30, with D tentatively TRBD2 (6 bases). The CDR3 loop spans 16 amino acids. Deletions cut 1 base from V and 3 bases from J, with 17 bases between. Looked up from germline, CDR1 is GTSNPN and CDR2 is SVGIG (reference sequence).